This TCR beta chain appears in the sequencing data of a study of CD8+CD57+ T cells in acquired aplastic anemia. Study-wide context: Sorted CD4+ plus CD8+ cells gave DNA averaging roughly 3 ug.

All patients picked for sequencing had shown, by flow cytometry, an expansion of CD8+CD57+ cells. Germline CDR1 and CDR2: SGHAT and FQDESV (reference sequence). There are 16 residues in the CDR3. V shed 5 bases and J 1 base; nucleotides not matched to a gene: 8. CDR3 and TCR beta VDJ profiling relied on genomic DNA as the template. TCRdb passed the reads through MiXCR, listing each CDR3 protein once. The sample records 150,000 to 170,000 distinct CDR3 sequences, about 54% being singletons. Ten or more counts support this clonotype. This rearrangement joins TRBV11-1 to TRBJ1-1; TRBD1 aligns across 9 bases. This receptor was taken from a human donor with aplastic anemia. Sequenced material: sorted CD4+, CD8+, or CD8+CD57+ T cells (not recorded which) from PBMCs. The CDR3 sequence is CASSKAQGARNTEAFF. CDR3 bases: TGTGCCAGCAGCAAAGCACAGGGGGCAAGGAACACTGAAGCTTTCTTT.